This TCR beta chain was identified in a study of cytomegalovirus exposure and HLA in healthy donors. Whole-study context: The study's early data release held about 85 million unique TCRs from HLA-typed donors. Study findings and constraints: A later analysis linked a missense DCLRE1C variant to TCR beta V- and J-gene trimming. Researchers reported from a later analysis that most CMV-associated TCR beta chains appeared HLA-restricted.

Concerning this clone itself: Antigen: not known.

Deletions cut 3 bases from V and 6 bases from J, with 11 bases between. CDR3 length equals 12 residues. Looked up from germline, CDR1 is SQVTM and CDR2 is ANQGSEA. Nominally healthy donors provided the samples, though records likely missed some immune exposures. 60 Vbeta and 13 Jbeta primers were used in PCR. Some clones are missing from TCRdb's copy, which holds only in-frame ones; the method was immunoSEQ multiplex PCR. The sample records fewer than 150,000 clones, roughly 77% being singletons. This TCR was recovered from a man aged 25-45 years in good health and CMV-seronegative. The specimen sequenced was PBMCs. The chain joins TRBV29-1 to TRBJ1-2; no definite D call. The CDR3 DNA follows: TGCAGCGTTGAGCGGGATCTGGATGGCTACACCTTC. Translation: CSVERDLDGYTF.